This T cell receptor beta chain was recorded in a study of cytotoxic CD8 clonotypes in ibrutinib-treated CLL. For the study at large: An average of about 250,000 productive templates and approximately 90,000 productive rearrangements was obtained per sample.

Overall study results and limits: Age-matched healthy donor levels were exceeded by baseline clonality, which tracked circulating CD8+ T-cell counts. A difference in sampling times existed between sustained-remission and progressing patients.

Only a few counts were recorded for this clone. Its cognate antigen is unknown. Assay used: immunoSEQ multiplex PCR; TCRdb lists only in-frame clones, some missing. The sample yields about 120,000 clones, 50% to 65% seen once. Germline CDR1 and CDR2: SGHRS and YFSETQ. The V end was cut by 4 bases, the J end by 0 bases, with 8 bases between. This CDR3 spans 14 amino acids. The chain carries TRBV5-1 and TRBJ1-3; possible D gene TRBD1, 5 bases. The source material was PBMCs, sampled after 24 months of ibrutinib treatment. The sequence came from a human donor with chronic lymphocytic leukemia. CDR3 region: CASSPGTSGNTIYF. CDR3 nucleotides: TGCGCCAGCAGCCCAGGGACCTCTGGAAACACCATATATTTT.